The 15 T cell receptor beta chains presented below share a single source sample, sequenced in a study of blood T cells in healthy people across ages. Combining a sample-barcoded 5' primer with a J-beta primer mix, a second PCR ran for about 6 to 11 cycles. TCRdb analysed the 5' RACE reads with MiXCR anew, one entry per CDR3 protein. The table has fewer than 1.5 million distinct CDR3 sequences, roughly 45% seen once. The material sequenced was blood. These receptors all stem from a woman in her late teens or twenties in good health.

This clonotype was detected a few times. The chain carries TRBV20-1 and TRBJ1-2; tentative D call: TRBD1 (6 bases). This CDR3 is 14 amino acids long. Trimming left V 3 bases short and J 6 bases short, with 17 bases between. Germline CDR1 DFQATT, CDR2 SNEGSKA (reference sequence). The CDR3 coding sequence is TGCAGTGCTAGGGCCAGCATGAAGGGGGATGGCTACACCTTC. Protein: CSARASMKGDGYTF.

This clonotype was seen a handful of times. The chain uses TRBV10-3 and TRBJ2-3, with 7 positions matching TRBD2. J was trimmed by 2 bases and V by 10 bases; bases with no gene match: 6. CDR1 is ENHRY, CDR2 SYGVKD, per germline. The CDR3 sequence is 13 residues long. The CDR3 DNA follows: TGTGCCACATTCGGGGGGATCACAGATACGCAGTATTTT. It encodes CATFGGITDTQYF.

This clonotype has more than one count but fewer than ten. The rearrangement joins TRBV18 to TRBJ2-1; D might be TRBD1 or TRBD2, each matching 5 bases. The CDR3 contains 14 residues. V shed 2 bases and J shed 5 bases, with 10 bases lying between them. Germline V lookup: CDR1 KGHSH, CDR2 LQKENI. CDR3 bases: TGTGCCAGCTCACCAGGGACCGTGGACAATGAGCAGTTCTTC. This codes for CASSPGTVDNEQFF.

V usage is TRBV9 and J usage is TRBJ2-1, with a tentative D call TRBD1 (5 bases). The DNA end lines up better with TRBJ2-7; the J call may be wrong. Per the germline V gene, CDR1 is SGDLS and CDR2 is YYNGEE. This CDR3 comprises 18 residues. The CDR3 loop reads CASSKGGSYGAYTYEQYF. CDR3 coding DNA: TGTGCCAGCAGCAAAGGTGGGTCTTATGGGGCGTATACCTACGAGCAGTACTTC.

This clonotype occurred a few times. J is TRBJ2-2 and V is TRBV2, with D hard to call. This CDR3 is built from 14 residues. Germline CDR1 and CDR2: SNHLY and FYNNEI. V shed 6 bases and J shed 1 base, with 9 bases lying between them. This chain's CDR3 is CASSIGMNTGELFF. CDR3 bases: TGTGCCAGCAGCATAGGAATGAACACCGGGGAGCTGTTTTTT.

The genes are TRBV7-9 and TRBJ2-2; 8 bases map to TRBD1. CDR3 length: 13 residues. J gave up 6 bases and V 5 bases, and 2 bases lay outside the gene matches. In germline, CDR1 is SEHNR, CDR2 FQNEAQ (reference sequence). The CDR3 region has the DNA TGTGCCAGCAGCCGGACAGGGCCCGGGGAGCTGTTTTTT. Protein sequence: CASSRTGPGELFF.

The chain employs TRBV27 and TRBJ1-4; no clear D. The CDR3 is made up of 16 amino acids. V was trimmed by 6 bases and J by 4 bases, leaving 18 bases between them. Germline loops: CDR1 MNHEY, CDR2 SMNVEV (reference sequence). In nucleotides, the CDR3 is TGTGCCAGCAGAAAAAATCAGGACCTCAGTAATGAAAAACTGTTTTTT. It translates to CASRKNQDLSNEKLFF. The full variable domain, rest sourced from reference TRBV27 and TRBJ1-4, is EAQVTQNPRYLITVTGKKLTVTCSQNMNHEYMSWYRQDPGLGLRQIYYSMNVEVTDKGDVPEGYKVSRKEKRNFPLILESPSPNQTSLYFCASRKNQDLSNEKLFFGSGTQLSVL.

This clonotype was picked up one time. One end of the junction does not line up with germline, which may come from a read error. CDR3 bases: TGCAGTGCTAGCTTGGCGGGGGGGCGCGCAGATGCGCAGTATTTT. Its protein is CSASLAGGRADAQYF. The rearrangement links TRBV20-1 to TRBJ2-3; 9 bases align to TRBD2. CDR1 is DFQATT, CDR2 SNEGSKA, per germline (reference sequence). This CDR3 spans 15 amino acids.

This sequence joins TRBV6-2 or TRBV6-3 and TRBJ2-1, with 11 nucleotides matching TRBD2. The assigned J gene may be wrong: the sequence end matches TRBJ2-7 better. Germline CDR1 and CDR2: MNHEY and SVGEGT. The CDR3 contains 19 residues. The CDR3 region is CASSYFPGLAASSYNEQYF. CDR3 sequence (DNA): TGTGCCAGCAGTTATTTCCCGGGACTAGCGGCCAGCTCCTACAATGAGCAGTACTTC.

The chain links TRBV15 to TRBJ1-5; weak D call: TRBD1 (5 bases). The germline gives CDR1 LNHNV, CDR2 YYDKDF (reference sequence). With 3 bases removed from V and 5 bases from J, the gap between germline ends came to 17 bases. This CDR3 contains 16 residues. The chain's CDR3 is CATSSKSGQPYQPQHF. The CDR3 nucleotides are TGTGCCACCAGCAGTAAGTCGGGGCAGCCCTATCAGCCCCAGCATTTT.

The chain couples TRBV19 to TRBJ2-7; possibly TRBD2 for D (5 bases). Germline CDR1 and CDR2: LNHDA and SQIVND (reference sequence). The CDR3 length is 15 residues. Trimming removed 4 bases from V and 0 bases from J, with 13 bases in between. The CDR3 reads CASSTGPEGSYEQYF. CDR3 sequence (DNA): TGTGCCAGTAGTACCGGACCTGAGGGCTCCTACGAGCAGTACTTC.

The V call is TRBV11-1, the J call TRBJ2-1; no firm D call. The CDR3 runs to 13 residues. Trimming stripped 0 bases from V and 6 bases from J, with 6 bases between. Germline values: CDR1 SGHAT, CDR2 FQDESV (reference sequence). The CDR3 reads CASSLAQLNEQFF. CDR3 nucleotide sequence: TGTGCCAGCAGCTTAGCACAACTCAATGAGCAGTTCTTC.

This clonotype turned up a few times. J is TRBJ2-7 and V is TRBV11-2, with 7 bases lining up with TRBD2. J lost 2 bases, V lost 1 base, and 14 bases had no gene match. Per the germline V gene, CDR1 is SGHAT and CDR2 is FQNNGV. This CDR3 is 18 amino acids long. The CDR3 reads CASSLVGLGGTGTYEQYF. CDR3 in DNA: TGTGCCAGCAGCTTAGTTGGGCTCGGGGGGACGGGCACCTACGAGCAGTACTTC.

V usage is TRBV18 and J usage is TRBJ2-4, with 12 bases lining up with TRBD2. The J call may be in error: the DNA end matches TRBJ2-7 better. This CDR3 has 17 residues. Germline CDR1 KGHSH, CDR2 LQKENI. CDR3 protein: CASSPTTSGRNPYEQYF. The CDR3 DNA reads as TGTGCCAGCTCACCGACTACTAGCGGGAGGAACCCCTACGAGCAGTACTTC.

This clonotype occurred a few times. This sequence joins TRBV20-1 and TRBJ1-5; tentative D call: TRBD1 (5 bases). Germline CDR1 reads DFQATT; CDR2 reads SNEGSKA (reference sequence). Deletions cut 3 bases from V and 6 bases from J, with 9 bases between. The CDR3 is 12 amino acids. CDR3 DNA: TGCAGTGCTAGGTGGGGGATTCAGCCCCAGCATTTT. Translated: CSARWGIQPQHF.